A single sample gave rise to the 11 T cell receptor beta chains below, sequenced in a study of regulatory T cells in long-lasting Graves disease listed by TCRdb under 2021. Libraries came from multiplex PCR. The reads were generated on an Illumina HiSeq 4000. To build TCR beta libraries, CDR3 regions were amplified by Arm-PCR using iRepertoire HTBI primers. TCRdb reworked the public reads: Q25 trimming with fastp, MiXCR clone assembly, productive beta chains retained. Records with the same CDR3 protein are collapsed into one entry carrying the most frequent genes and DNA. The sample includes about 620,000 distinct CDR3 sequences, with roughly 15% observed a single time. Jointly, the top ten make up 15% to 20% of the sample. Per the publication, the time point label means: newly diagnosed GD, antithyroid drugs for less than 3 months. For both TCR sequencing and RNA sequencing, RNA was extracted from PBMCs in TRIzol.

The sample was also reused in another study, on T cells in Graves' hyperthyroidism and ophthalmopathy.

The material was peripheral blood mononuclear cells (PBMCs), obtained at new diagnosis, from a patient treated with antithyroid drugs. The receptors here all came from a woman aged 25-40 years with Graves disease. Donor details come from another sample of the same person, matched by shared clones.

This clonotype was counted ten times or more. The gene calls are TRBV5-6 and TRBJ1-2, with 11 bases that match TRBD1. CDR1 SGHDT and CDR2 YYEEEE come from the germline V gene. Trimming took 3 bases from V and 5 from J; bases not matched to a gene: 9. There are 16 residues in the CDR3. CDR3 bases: TGTGCCAGCAGCTCCCAGCCCGGACAGGGGGCGTATGGCTACACCTTC. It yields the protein CASSSQPGQGAYGYTF.

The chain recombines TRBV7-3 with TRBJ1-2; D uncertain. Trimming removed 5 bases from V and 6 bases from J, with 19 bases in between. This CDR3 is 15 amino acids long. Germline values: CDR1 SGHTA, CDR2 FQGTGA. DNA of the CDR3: TGTGCCAGCAGCCGGGGTCGGGAAGGGAGAGATGGCTACACCTTC. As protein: CASSRGREGRDGYTF.

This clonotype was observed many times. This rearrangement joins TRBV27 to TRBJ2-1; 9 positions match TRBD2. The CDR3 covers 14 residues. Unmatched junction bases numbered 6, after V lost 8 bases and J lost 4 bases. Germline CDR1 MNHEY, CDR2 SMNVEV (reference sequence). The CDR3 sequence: CASRRGLAYNEQFF. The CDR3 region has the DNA TGTGCCAGCCGAAGAGGACTAGCGTACAATGAGCAGTTCTTC.

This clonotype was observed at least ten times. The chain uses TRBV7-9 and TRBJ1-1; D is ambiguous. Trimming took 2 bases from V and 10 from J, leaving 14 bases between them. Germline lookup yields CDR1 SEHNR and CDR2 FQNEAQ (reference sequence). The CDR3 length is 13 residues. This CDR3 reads CASSLSSEGRAFF. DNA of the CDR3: TGTGCCAGCAGCTTATCATCTGAGGGTAGAGCTTTCTTT.

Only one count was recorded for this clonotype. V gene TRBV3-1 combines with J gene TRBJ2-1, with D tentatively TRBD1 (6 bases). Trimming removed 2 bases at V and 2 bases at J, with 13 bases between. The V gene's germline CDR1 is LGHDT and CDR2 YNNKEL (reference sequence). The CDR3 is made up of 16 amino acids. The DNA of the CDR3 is TGTGCCAGCAGCCAATGGGGGCGACAAGCCTACAATGAGCAGTTCTTC. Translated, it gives CASSQWGRQAYNEQFF.

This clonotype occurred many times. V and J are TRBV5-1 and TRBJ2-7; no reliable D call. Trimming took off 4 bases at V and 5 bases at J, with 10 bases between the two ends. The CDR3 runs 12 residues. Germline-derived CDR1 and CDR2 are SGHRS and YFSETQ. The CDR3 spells CASSPPGHEQYF. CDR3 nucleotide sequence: TGCGCCAGCAGCCCGCCAGGCCACGAGCAGTACTTC. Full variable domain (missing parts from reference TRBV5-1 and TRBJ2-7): KAGVTQTPRYLIKTRGQQVTLSCSPISGHRSVSWYQQTPGQGLQFLFEYFSETQRNKGNFPGRFSGRQFSNSRSEMNVSTLELGDSALYLCASSPPGHEQYFGPGTRLTVT.

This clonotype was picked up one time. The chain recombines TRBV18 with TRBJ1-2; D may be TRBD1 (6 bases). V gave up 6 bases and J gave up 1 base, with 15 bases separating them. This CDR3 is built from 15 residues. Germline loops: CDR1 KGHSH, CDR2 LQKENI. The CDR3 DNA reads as TGTGCCAGCTCTCGAGGGGACACGGATAACTATGGCTACACCTTC. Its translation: CASSRGDTDNYGYTF.

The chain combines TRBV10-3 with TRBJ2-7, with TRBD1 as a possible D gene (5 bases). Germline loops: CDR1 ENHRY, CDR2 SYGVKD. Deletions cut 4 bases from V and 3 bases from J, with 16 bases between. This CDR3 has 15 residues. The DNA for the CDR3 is TGTGCCATCAGTGCTCAGGGAAAAGGGATCTACGAGCAGTACTTC. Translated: CAISAQGKGIYEQYF.

CDR3 region: CASMSRQGGEKLFF. As DNA, the CDR3 is TGTGCCAGCATGTCGCGGCAGGGGGGTGAAAAACTGTTTTTT. This chain links TRBV6-1 with TRBJ1-4, with TRBD1 identical over 7 bases. The CDR3 has 14 residues. Germline V CDR1 and CDR2: MNHNS, SASEGT. V gave up 7 bases and J gave up 7 bases; unmatched junction bases: 9.

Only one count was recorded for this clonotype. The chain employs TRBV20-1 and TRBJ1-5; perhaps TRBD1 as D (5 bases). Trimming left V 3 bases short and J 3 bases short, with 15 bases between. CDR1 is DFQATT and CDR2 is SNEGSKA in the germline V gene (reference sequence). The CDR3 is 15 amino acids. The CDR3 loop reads CSARRQYNPNQPQHF. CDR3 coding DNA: TGCAGTGCTAGGAGACAGTACAATCCCAATCAGCCCCAGCATTTT.

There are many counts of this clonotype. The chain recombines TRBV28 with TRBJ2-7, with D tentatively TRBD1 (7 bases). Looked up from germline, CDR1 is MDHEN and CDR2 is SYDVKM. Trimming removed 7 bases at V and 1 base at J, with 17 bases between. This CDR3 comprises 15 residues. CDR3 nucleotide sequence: TGTGCCAGCACGCCAGGGGGGTCCTGGTCCTACGAGCAGTACTTC. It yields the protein CASTPGGSWSYEQYF.